This record concerns one TCR beta chain sequence. A few counts support this clone. Its antigen target is currently unknown. Per-base qualities were not stored, and no clone one base away is much larger. The data originate from a study of blood T cell repertoires in COVID-19 (dated by TCRdb to the early 2020s). Concerning the study at large: Collaborator samples came from the United States, Italy and Spain and covered acute and convalescent phases of COVID-19. Sample metadata almost always included a de-identified subject ID, COVID-19 status, age in years and sex. Deeply sampled blood TCRbeta repertoires from subjects exposed to, actively infected with, or recovered from COVID-19 were included in the dataset. The repertoires were made available in a free public database intended to serve as a resource for research on the immune response to SARS-CoV-2. The material from the prospective study consisted of cDNA or gDNA derived from T cells, B-cell-depleted T cells, or PBMCs. HLA class I and class II types, where available, came from metadata supplied by the sample provider rather than from assay-based typing. The samples were drawn from the first 160 participants of the ongoing ImmuneRACE study and from under 1,500 subjects provided by 6 global collaborators. Overall study outcomes, separate from this receptor: The amount of clinical and demographic metadata varied by source and participant and was provided uncurated.

In Seattle, one collaborating source enrolled patients while the infection was active and tracked those patients longitudinally over the course of disease. Collaborating institutions collected whole blood in K2EDTA tubes following their own protocols. For TCRbeta analysis, collaborators shipped samples in one of three forms: frozen whole blood, isolated PBMCs, or DNA extracted from either of those sample types. Its CDR3 holds 16 amino acids, cysteine through phenylalanine. Solely the CDR3 DNA is kept, with 48 bases framed from the first base. The junction shows trimming of 3 bases on V and 7 bases on J, and the gene matches do not reach 6 bases of it. The germline V gene (reference sequence) provides CDR1 LNHDA and CDR2 SQIVND. The immunoSEQ Assay, a bias-controlled multiplex PCR, was used to amplify TCRbeta CDR3 regions from genomic DNA. On the authors' methods: Within the assay, amplification of reference gene primers was used to estimate how many nucleated cells each sample contained. To quantify the absolute abundance of each unique TCRbeta CDR3 rearrangement, sequence reads were collapsed and filtered. For each sample, productive Simpson clonality was calculated by taking the square root of Simpson's diversity index across productive rearrangements. TCRdb retrieved this table from immuneACCESS and kept in-frame rearrangements only. Not all clones are present; in checked studies, unresolved V genes account for under half, and no reason is known for the remainder. V, J and clone size are those of that table, while D and trimming were read from the DNA. This sample lists some 180,000 clones; approximately 91% were detected once. Approximately 5% of the sample lies in the top ten.

Sequencing used peripheral blood. The sequence links TRBV19 to TRBJ1-6; TRBD1 agrees with 10 junctional bases. The sequence derives from a man in his late teens or twenties with COVID-19, enrolled during active disease. The CDR3 is CASSMDPGQGNSPLHF. Here is the DNA: TGTGCCAGTAGTATGGATCCGGGACAGGGGAATTCACCCCTCCACTTT.